This T cell receptor (beta chain) was identified during a study of CD8 T cells in ankylosing spondylitis. Findings and caveats of the study: Eight highly homologous variants formed a TCR beta motif that appeared characteristic of ankylosing spondylitis blood.

V was clipped by 6 bases and J by 2 bases, with 10 bases between them. The CDR3 contains 13 residues. TCRdb passed the 5' RACE reads through MiXCR, listing each CDR3 protein once. The repertoire includes about 750,000 distinct CDR3 sequences, roughly 19% of them detected once, and about 19% sits in the top ten. Regarding this clonotype: Its antigen is unidentified.

This rearrangement joins TRBV12-3 or TRBV12-4 to TRBJ2-5; D not certain. Sequencing was carried out using blood, either unsorted or a sorted T cell fraction (not recorded which). The receptor was isolated from a male donor with ankylosing spondylitis. DNA of the CDR3: TGTGCCAGCAGAAGGAGAGCACAAGAGACCCAGTACTTC. It is translated as CASRRRAQETQYF.